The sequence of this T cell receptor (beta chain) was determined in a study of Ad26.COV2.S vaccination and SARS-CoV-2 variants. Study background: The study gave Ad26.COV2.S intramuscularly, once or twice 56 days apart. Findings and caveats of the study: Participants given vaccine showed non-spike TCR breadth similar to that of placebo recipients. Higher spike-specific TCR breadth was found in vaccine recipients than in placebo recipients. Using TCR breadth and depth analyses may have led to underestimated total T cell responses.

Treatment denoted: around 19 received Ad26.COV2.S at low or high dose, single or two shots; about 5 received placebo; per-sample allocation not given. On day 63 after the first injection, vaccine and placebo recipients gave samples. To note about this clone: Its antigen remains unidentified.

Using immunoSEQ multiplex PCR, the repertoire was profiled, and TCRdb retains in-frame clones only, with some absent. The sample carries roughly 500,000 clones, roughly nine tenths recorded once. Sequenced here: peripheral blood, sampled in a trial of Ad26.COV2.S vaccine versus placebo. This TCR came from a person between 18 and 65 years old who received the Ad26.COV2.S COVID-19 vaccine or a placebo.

The CDR3 nucleotides read TGTGCCAGCAGCCAAACCGCCGGCACTGAAGCTTTCTTT. It yields the protein CASSQTAGTEAFF. The chain joins TRBV3-1 (or the pseudogene TRBV3-2) to TRBJ1-1; D remains ambiguous. The V end was cut by 2 bases, the J end by 4 bases, with 8 bases between. The CDR3 extends over 13 amino acids. Per germline, CDR1 LGHDT and CDR2 YNNKEL (reference sequence).